The source of this T cell receptor beta chain is a study of cytomegalovirus exposure and HLA in healthy donors. Study-wide results and caveats: Most TCR sequences were seen very rarely across donors, but some public TCRs occurred in many.

This clone has more than one count but fewer than ten. Its antigen is unidentified. Germline CDR1 MNHEY, CDR2 SMNVEV (reference sequence). Unmatched junction bases numbered 13, after V lost 11 bases and J lost 7 bases. The CDR3 sequence is 14 residues long. PCR was performed using 60 Vbeta and 13 Jbeta primers. This table comes from immunoSEQ multiplex PCR, and its TCRdb copy is limited to in-frame clones, with some not included. The repertoire holds tens of thousands of clones, with 81% as singletons. Nominally healthy donors provided the samples, though records likely missed some immune exposures. This receptor was obtained from a girl aged 2 to 9 in good health and CMV-seropositive. Sequencing was done on a sample of PBMCs. The chain couples TRBV27 to TRBJ1-5; TRBD1 matches 8 bases. The CDR3 is CAPFLGQGKQPQHF. The DNA for the CDR3 is TGTGCCCCCTTCCTCGGACAGGGAAAACAGCCCCAGCATTTT.